These T cell receptor beta chains were read from a single sample in a study of OX40 agonist ivuxolimab in advanced cancers. The assay was immunoSEQ multiplex PCR, and TCRdb's table has in-frame clones only and misses some. The repertoire has 15,000 to 20,000 clones, 92% of them found once; the top ten carry less than 9.5%. The material was CD4+ or CD8+ T cells sorted from blood, obtained in a trial of the OX40 agonist ivuxolimab. All receptors come from an adult with an advanced solid tumor such as melanoma, head and neck, liver or kidney cancer. CDR3s include the opening cysteine and the closing phenylalanine or tryptophan. Fields, in order: CDR3 protein, V gene, J gene.

CASSSSQGYEQYF,TRBV7-8,TRBJ2-7
CASGLSPGARDTQYF,TRBV12-5,TRBJ2-3
CASSQDRGSYNEQFF,TRBV5-1,TRBJ2-1
CSVDGGGARGYTF,TRBV29-1,TRBJ1-2
CASTQGSNEQFF,TRBV6-1,TRBJ2-1
CASSQEVWGSTDTQYF,TRBV4-1,TRBJ2-3
CASSPQTSGAGDTQYF,TRBV9,TRBJ2-3
CASSLVGDPKRHF,TRBV28,TRBJ1-5
CASSPGGQGASNEQFF,TRBV18,TRBJ2-1
CASSSNYEQYF,TRBV28,TRBJ2-7
CATSTASGTSGELFF,TRBV15,TRBJ2-2
CASSPPGQAIYNEQFF,TRBV7-9,TRBJ2-1
CATSMSVFLSVDTGELFF,TRBV15,TRBJ2-2
CASSQALGPANTGELFF,TRBV14,TRBJ2-2
CASSIARVQPQHF,TRBV19,TRBJ1-5
CASSQGTVHQEAEAFF,TRBV4-1,TRBJ1-1
CASSTGTIIPEQYF,TRBV6-5,TRBJ2-7
CASSITWTGSYEQYF,TRBV28,TRBJ2-7
CAWSVGRLEAFF,TRBV30,TRBJ1-1
CASSPWTGGGDEAFF,TRBV5-4,TRBJ1-1
CASSDQGAWETQYF,TRBV6-5,TRBJ2-5
CASSQDTEAFF,TRBV4-2,TRBJ1-1
CASRVGQGPSYGYTF,TRBV6-1,TRBJ1-2
CASSRGEATEAFF,TRBV5-6,TRBJ1-1
CASSPGTSFNEQFF,TRBV7-9,TRBJ2-1
CASSPPRTGGAETQYF,TRBV28,TRBJ2-5
CASSYSSYEQYF,TRBV6-6,TRBJ2-7
CASSETVKGLTDTQYF,TRBV2,TRBJ2-3
CASSPSDRDQETQYF,TRBV7-9,TRBJ2-5
CASSTYNEQFF,TRBV27,TRBJ2-1
CASSPGPPYEQYF,TRBV27,TRBJ2-7
CASSHGSYEQYF,TRBV6-6,TRBJ2-7
CASSSPNIGGPNTGELFF,TRBV28,TRBJ2-2
CASSVGGRGPEMAFF,TRBV9,TRBJ1-1
CASSTLPGTGPNEKLFF,TRBV19,TRBJ1-4
CATSGGRLALDILQETQYF,TRBV15,TRBJ2-5
CASSPPSSNTQYF,TRBV11-2,TRBJ2-3
CASSLVGFGVGYTF,TRBV5-8,TRBJ1-2
CASSPNQYEQYF,TRBV5-6,TRBJ2-7
CASSPFGRTDTQYF,TRBV21-1,TRBJ2-3
CASSPWAGLKETQYF,TRBV6-6,TRBJ2-5
CAKGGPDTEAFF,TRBV5-4,TRBJ1-1
CATAATFSGDYEQYF,TRBV27,TRBJ2-7
CASSAGTDTQYF,TRBV7-6,TRBJ2-3